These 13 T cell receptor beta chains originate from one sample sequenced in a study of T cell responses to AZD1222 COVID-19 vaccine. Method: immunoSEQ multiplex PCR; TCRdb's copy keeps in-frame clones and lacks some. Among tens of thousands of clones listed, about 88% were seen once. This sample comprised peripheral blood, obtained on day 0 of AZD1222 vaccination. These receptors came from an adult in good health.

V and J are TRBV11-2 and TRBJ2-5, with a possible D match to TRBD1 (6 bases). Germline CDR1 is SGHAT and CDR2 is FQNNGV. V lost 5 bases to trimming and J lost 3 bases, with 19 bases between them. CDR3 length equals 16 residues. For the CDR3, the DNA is TGTGCCAGCAGCCAGGGGATTCTGGATGGAAAAGAGACCCAGTACTTC. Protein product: CASSQGILDGKETQYF. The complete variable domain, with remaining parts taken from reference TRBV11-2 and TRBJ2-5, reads EAGVAQSPRYKIIEKRQSVAFWCNPISGHATLYWYQQILGQGPKLLIQFQNNGVVDDSQLPKDRFSAERLKGVDSTLKIQPAKLEDSAVYLCASSQGILDGKETQYFGPGTRLLVL.

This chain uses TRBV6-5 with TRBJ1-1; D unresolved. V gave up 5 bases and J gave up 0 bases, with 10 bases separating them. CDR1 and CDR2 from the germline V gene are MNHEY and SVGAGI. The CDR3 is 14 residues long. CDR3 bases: TGTGCCAGCAGTATGACCGAGCTGAACACTGAAGCTTTCTTT. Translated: CASSMTELNTEAFF.

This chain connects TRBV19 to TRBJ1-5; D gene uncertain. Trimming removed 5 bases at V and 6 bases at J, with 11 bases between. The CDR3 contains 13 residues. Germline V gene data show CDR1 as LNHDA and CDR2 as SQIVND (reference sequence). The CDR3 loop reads CASSVQLGQPQHF. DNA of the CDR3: TGTGCCAGTAGTGTACAACTCGGTCAGCCCCAGCATTTT.

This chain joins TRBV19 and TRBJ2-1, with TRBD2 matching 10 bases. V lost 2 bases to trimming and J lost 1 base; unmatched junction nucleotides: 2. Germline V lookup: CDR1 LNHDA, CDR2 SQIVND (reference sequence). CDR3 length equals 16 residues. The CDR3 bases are TGTGCCAGTAGTATATCACTAGCGGGGTCCTACAATGAGCAGTTCTTC. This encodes CASSISLAGSYNEQFF.

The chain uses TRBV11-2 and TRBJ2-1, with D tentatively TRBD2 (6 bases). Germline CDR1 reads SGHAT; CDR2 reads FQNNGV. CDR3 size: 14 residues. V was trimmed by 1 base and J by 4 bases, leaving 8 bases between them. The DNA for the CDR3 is TGTGCCAGCAGCTTAGCGGGAGAGTACAATGAGCAGTTCTTC. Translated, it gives CASSLAGEYNEQFF.

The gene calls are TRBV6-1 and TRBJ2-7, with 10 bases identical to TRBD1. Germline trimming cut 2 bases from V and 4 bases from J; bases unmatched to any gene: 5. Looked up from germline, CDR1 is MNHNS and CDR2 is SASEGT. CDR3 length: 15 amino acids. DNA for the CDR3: TGTGCCAGCAGTGAACCCGGGACAGGGGATTACGAGCAGTACTTC. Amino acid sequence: CASSEPGTGDYEQYF.

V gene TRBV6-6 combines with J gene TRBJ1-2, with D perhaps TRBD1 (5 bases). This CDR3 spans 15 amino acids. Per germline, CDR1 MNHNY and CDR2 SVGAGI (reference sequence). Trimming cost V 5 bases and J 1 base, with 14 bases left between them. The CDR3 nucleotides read TGTGCCAGCAGTACCTGGGGGGGGAATAACTATGGCTACACCTTC. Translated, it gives CASSTWGGNNYGYTF.

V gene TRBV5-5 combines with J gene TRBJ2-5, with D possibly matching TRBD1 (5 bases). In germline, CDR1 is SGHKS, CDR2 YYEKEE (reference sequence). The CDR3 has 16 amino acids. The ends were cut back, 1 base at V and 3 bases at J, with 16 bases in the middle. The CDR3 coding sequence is TGTGCCAGCAGCTTGAACGGACAAATACTTAAAGAGACCCAGTACTTC. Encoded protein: CASSLNGQILKETQYF.

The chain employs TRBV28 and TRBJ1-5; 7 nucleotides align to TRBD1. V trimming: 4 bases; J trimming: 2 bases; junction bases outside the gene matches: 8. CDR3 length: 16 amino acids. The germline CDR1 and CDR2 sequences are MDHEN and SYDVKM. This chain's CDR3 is CASSSTTTGGNQPQHF. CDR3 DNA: TGTGCCAGCAGTTCTACTACCACAGGGGGCAATCAGCCCCAGCATTTT. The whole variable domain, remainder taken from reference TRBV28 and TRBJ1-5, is DVKVTQSSRYLVKRTGEKVFLECVQDMDHENMFWYRQDPGLGLRLIYFSYDVKMKEKGDIPEGYSVSREKKERFSLILESASTNQTSMYLCASSSTTTGGNQPQHFGDGTRLSIL.

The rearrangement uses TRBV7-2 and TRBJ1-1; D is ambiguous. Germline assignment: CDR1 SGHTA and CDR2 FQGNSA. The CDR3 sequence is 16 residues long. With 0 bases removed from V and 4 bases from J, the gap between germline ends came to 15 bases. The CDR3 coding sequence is TGTGCCAGCAGCTTAGCGGGTGGGGTGGCAAGCACTGAAGCTTTCTTT. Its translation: CASSLAGGVASTEAFF.

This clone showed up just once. The CDR3 coding sequence is TGTGCCAGCAGCCCCGGACAGGGGGTGATAGCGGGAGGGCCTGGACAAGAGACCCAGTACTTC. Protein: CASSPGQGVIAGGPGQETQYF. The rearrangement joins TRBV6-6 to TRBJ2-5, with a tentative D call TRBD2 (11 bases). CDR1 MNHNY and CDR2 SVGAGI come from the germline V gene (reference sequence). V dropped 6 bases and J dropped 2 bases, with 34 bases sitting between them. This CDR3 spans 21 amino acids.

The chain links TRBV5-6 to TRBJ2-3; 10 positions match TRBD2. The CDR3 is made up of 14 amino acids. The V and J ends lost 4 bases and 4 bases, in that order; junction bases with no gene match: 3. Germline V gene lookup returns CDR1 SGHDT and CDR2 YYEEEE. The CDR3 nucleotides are TGTGCCAGCAGCCTGGGACTAGCGTCAGATACGCAGTATTTT. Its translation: CASSLGLASDTQYF.

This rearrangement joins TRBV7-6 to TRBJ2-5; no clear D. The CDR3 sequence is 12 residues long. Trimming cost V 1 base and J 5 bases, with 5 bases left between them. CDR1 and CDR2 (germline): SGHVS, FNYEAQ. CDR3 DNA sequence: TGTGCCAGCAGCTTAGTTTACGAGACCCAGTACTTC. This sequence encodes CASSLVYETQYF.